These 15 T cell receptor beta chains came from one sample sequenced in a study of cytomegalovirus exposure and HLA in healthy donors. PCR used 60 Vbeta primers and 13 Jbeta primers. The method was immunoSEQ multiplex PCR; TCRdb's version includes in-frame clones alone and lacks a portion of them. This sample lists tens of thousands of clones; its ten largest clones have over 2%. The sequenced sample consisted of PBMCs. The receptors were gathered from a woman between 35 and 50 years old in good health and CMV-seronegative.

The gene calls are TRBV6-1 and TRBJ2-3; D possibly corresponds to TRBD2 (5 bases). Looked up from germline, CDR1 is MNHNS and CDR2 is SASEGT. The CDR3 runs to 13 residues. The V end lost 4 bases, the J end lost 4 bases, and 9 bases lay between the germline ends. CDR3 sequence (DNA): TGTGCCAGCAGTGGAGGGCCGGCAGATACGCAGTATTTT. It is translated as CASSGGPADTQYF.

The CDR3 spells CASSQDWRGRLEETQYF. DNA for the CDR3: TGTGCCAGCAGCCAAGACTGGCGGGGGAGATTGGAAGAGACCCAGTACTTC. The V and J genes are TRBV4-2 and TRBJ2-5; the match to TRBD2 covers 7 bases. Germline V gene sequence: CDR1 LGHNA, CDR2 YNFKEQ. The CDR3 loop spans 17 amino acids. J lost 3 bases, V lost 0 bases, and 10 bases had no gene match.

To note about this clone: Other DNA sequences in this sample translate to the same CDR3. V and J are TRBV19 and TRBJ2-1; 8 nucleotides align to TRBD2. CDR1 LNHDA and CDR2 SQIVND come from the germline V gene (reference sequence). This CDR3 is 14 amino acids long. V trimming: 5 bases; J trimming: 5 bases; junction bases outside the gene matches: 5. In DNA form, the CDR3 reads TGTGCCAGTAGTCCGAGCGGGGGCCACAATGAGCAGTTCTTC. Translated, it gives CASSPSGGHNEQFF.

The V and J genes are TRBV6-5 and TRBJ2-5; 7 nucleotides match TRBD2. Matching the DNA end better, TRBJ2-7 makes the J call doubtful. Germline CDR1 reads MNHEY; CDR2 reads SVGAGI. The CDR3 sequence is 16 residues long. Here the CDR3 DNA reads TGTGCCAGCAGTTACTCCTTCTGGGGGAGGGCCTACGAGCAGTACTTC. This gives the protein CASSYSFWGRAYEQYF.

The gene calls are TRBV2 and TRBJ1-1; 7 nucleotides align to TRBD1. Germline values: CDR1 SNHLY, CDR2 FYNNEI. The CDR3 covers 14 residues. The junction had 3 bases not matched to a gene; V was cut back by 4 bases and J by 1 base. DNA of the CDR3: TGTGCCAGCAGTGTGGGGACAGCGAACACTGAAGCTTTCTTT. Its protein is CASSVGTANTEAFF.

This chain connects TRBV19 to TRBJ2-1; TRBD1 might be the D (6 bases). Trimming removed 3 bases at V and 2 bases at J, with 8 bases between. Looked up from germline, CDR1 is LNHDA and CDR2 is SQIVND (reference sequence). This CDR3 region has 14 residues. CDR3 amino acids: CASSIQGPYNEQFF. In nucleotides, the CDR3 is TGTGCCAGTAGTATTCAGGGGCCCTACAATGAGCAGTTCTTC.

The gene calls are TRBV18 and TRBJ1-2; weak D call: TRBD1 (6 bases). The CDR3 covers 15 residues. The V and J ends lost 2 bases and 6 bases respectively, with 16 bases between them. CDR1 and CDR2 from the germline V gene are KGHSH and LQKENI. This CDR3 is CASSPGRQVGDGYTF. In DNA form, the CDR3 reads TGTGCCAGCTCACCAGGGAGACAGGTCGGGGATGGCTACACCTTC.

The V gene is TRBV6-1, the J gene TRBJ1-3; D is undetermined. The CDR3 is 13 amino acids. Germline loops: CDR1 MNHNS, CDR2 SASEGT. V gave up 7 bases and J gave up 0 bases, with 7 bases separating them. CDR3 region: CASTLFSGNTIYF. In DNA, the CDR3 is TGTGCCAGCACCCTATTCTCTGGAAACACCATATATTTT.

The rearrangement links TRBV18 to TRBJ2-3, with TRBD2 matching over 7 bases. CDR1 and CDR2 (germline): KGHSH, LQKENI. Losses at the gene ends were 2 bases for V and 0 bases for J; bases not matched to a gene: 8. CDR3 size: 17 residues. The CDR3 DNA follows: TGTGCCAGCTCACCAAGCGGGGTAGTTACTAGCACAGATACGCAGTATTTT. Translation gives CASSPSGVVTSTDTQYF.

The chain has TRBV13 and TRBJ2-1; 9 positions match TRBD2. The trim removed 1 base at V and 9 bases at J, leaving 7 bases unmatched. Germline loops: CDR1 PRHDT, CDR2 FYEKMQ (reference sequence). The CDR3 totals 15 residues. Here the CDR3 DNA reads TGTGCCAGCAGCTTAGCGGTGCGGGGGGGCGGTGAGCAGTTCTTC. As protein: CASSLAVRGGGEQFF.

J is TRBJ1-1 and V is TRBV2; D uncertain. Germline lookup yields CDR1 SNHLY and CDR2 FYNNEI. V lost 10 bases and J 7 bases, leaving 25 bases between the germline ends. This CDR3 has 15 residues. The CDR3 DNA follows: TGTGCCATAATCGAGGGAGGGCGCGGGATTAGTGAAGCTTTCTTT. Its translation is CAIIEGGRGISEAFF.

This sequence joins TRBV5-1 and TRBJ2-7, with D maybe TRBD2 (6 bases). The CDR3 spans 15 residues. V lost 2 bases and J 4 bases, leaving 16 bases between the germline ends. Germline CDR1 is SGHRS and CDR2 is YFSETQ. In nucleotides, the CDR3 is TGCGCCAGCAGCTTCCCCGACAAGACTAGGTACGAGCAGTACTTC. Its translation: CASSFPDKTRYEQYF. Using reference TRBV5-1 and TRBJ2-7 for the parts outside the CDR3, the full variable domain is KAGVTQTPRYLIKTRGQQVTLSCSPISGHRSVSWYQQTPGQGLQFLFEYFSETQRNKGNFPGRFSGRQFSNSRSEMNVSTLELGDSALYLCASSFPDKTRYEQYFGPGTRLTVT.

The V gene is TRBV6-5, the J gene TRBJ1-2, with 8 bases lining up with TRBD1. CDR1 MNHEY and CDR2 SVGAGI come from the germline V gene. This CDR3 is built from 12 residues. The J segment lost 8 bases and the V segment lost 7 bases, leaving 6 bases of the junction unmatched. CDR3 residues: CASTWTGRGYTF. CDR3 DNA sequence: TGTGCCAGCACCTGGACAGGGAGAGGCTACACCTTC.

This rearrangement joins TRBV28 to TRBJ1-2; D gene unclear. V was shortened by 4 bases and J by 4 bases, with 13 bases between the two germline ends. CDR1 and CDR2 (germline): MDHEN, SYDVKM. This CDR3 region has 14 residues. The chain's CDR3 is CASSSPRTPYGYTF. In nucleotides, the CDR3 is TGTGCCAGCAGTTCTCCCCGGACTCCCTATGGCTACACCTTC.

With regard to this clone: One junction end does not reproduce the germline sequence, and a read error may be involved. The chain joins TRBV7-2 to TRBJ2-7, with no clear D. The CDR3 spans 14 residues. Germline lookup yields CDR1 SGHTA and CDR2 FQGNSA. CDR3: CASSLTPLGNEQCF. CDR3 nucleotide sequence: TGTGCCAGCAGCTTAACTCCTCTAGGTAACGAGCAGTGCTTC.